These 17 T cell receptor beta chains were all obtained from the same sample, sequenced in a study of T cells in tuberculosis. Sorting used thawed, overnight-rested PBMC stained with anti-CD3, a viability dye and GMM-loaded CD1B tetramer. The lipid loaded on the CD1B tetramers was C32 glucose monomycolate from Rhodococcus equi. Produced via immunoSEQ multiplex PCR; TCRdb's table is partial and in-frame only. The sample lists 88,000 or so clones; approximately 90% were seen once. Sequenced material: CD1b-GMM tetramer-negative cells sorted from PBMCs. The source of these receptors is an adult woman with latent tuberculosis.

The rearrangement uses TRBV7-6 and TRBJ2-1, with TRBD1 as a possible D gene (5 bases). The CDR3 extends over 15 amino acids. V was clipped by 5 bases and J by 0 bases, with 11 bases between them. Germline CDR1 is SGHVS and CDR2 is FNYEAQ. In nucleotides, the CDR3 is TGTGCCAGCAGCCCTGGACATTCCTCCTACAATGAGCAGTTCTTC. It is translated as CASSPGHSSYNEQFF.

This chain joins TRBV23-1 and TRBJ2-7; 7 nucleotides align to TRBD1. TRBV23-1 is designated an ORF whose function remains uncertain. The trim removed 2 bases at V and 2 bases at J, leaving 9 bases unmatched. This CDR3 spans 16 amino acids. The CDR3 protein is CASSQPDSQGAYEQYF. In DNA form, the CDR3 reads TGCGCCAGCAGTCAACCGGATAGCCAGGGGGCCTACGAGCAGTACTTC.

The chain recombines TRBV7-2 with TRBJ2-3; 10 bases are a match to TRBD2. V dropped 5 bases and J dropped 2; count of bases not matched to a gene: 10. This CDR3 comprises 17 residues. Germline lookup yields CDR1 SGHTA and CDR2 FQGNSA. The CDR3 here is CASSAQKRGGNTDTQYF. The CDR3, as DNA: TGTGCCAGCAGCGCTCAAAAGCGGGGGGGAAACACAGATACGCAGTATTTT.

This clone has a handful of counts. The J gene is TRBJ2-5, the V gene TRBV6-1, with D maybe TRBD1 (5 bases). Germline V gene sequence: CDR1 MNHNS, CDR2 SASEGT. The CDR3 extends over 13 amino acids. V dropped 5 bases and J dropped 5 bases, with 12 bases sitting between them. CDR3 sequence reads: CASSSDSYETQYF. CDR3 sequence (DNA): TGTGCCAGCAGTTCCGACAGCTATGAGACCCAGTACTTC.

A single count supports this clone. The J gene is TRBJ2-1, the V gene TRBV14; TRBD2 agrees at 8 bases. CDR3 length: 15 amino acids. Germline CDR1 and CDR2: SGHDN and FVKESK. The V gene end was trimmed by 3 bases and the J gene end by 3 bases; junction bases not matched to a gene: 4. Here the CDR3 DNA reads TGTGCCAGCAGCCAGTTACGGGGGGGCTACAATGAGCAGTTCTTC. Encoded protein: CASSQLRGGYNEQFF.

The rearrangement uses TRBV21-1 and TRBJ1-1. TRBV21-1 is marked as a pseudogene. The CDR3 is made up of 14 amino acids. The CDR3 region is CASSSGGPNTEAFF. DNA of the CDR3: TGTGCCAGCAGTTCCGGGGGACCGAACACTGAAGCTTTCTTT.

The V gene is TRBV7-6, the J gene TRBJ2-3; 7 bases match TRBD2. Germline loops: CDR1 SGHVS, CDR2 FNYEAQ. J was trimmed by 1 base and V by 5 bases; bases with no gene match: 6. The CDR3 is 15 amino acids. CDR3 coding DNA: TGTGCCAGCAGCCCCGTCGCGGGGGGCACAGATACGCAGTATTTT. It specifies CASSPVAGGTDTQYF.

J is TRBJ2-1 and V is TRBV7-2; TRBD2 matches 12 bases. The V gene end was trimmed by 4 bases and the J gene end by 6 bases; junction bases not matched to a gene: 4. The CDR3 has 15 residues. Germline assignment: CDR1 SGHTA and CDR2 FQGNSA. The CDR3 coding sequence is TGTGCCAGCAGCTATTCGGGACTAGCGGGCAATGAGCAGTTCTTC. Translated: CASSYSGLAGNEQFF.

The table lists this clone with a count of one. The chain employs TRBV6-1 and TRBJ2-5, with D perhaps TRBD1 (6 bases). Looked up from germline, CDR1 is MNHNS and CDR2 is SASEGT. This CDR3 is built from 15 residues. V lost 4 bases and J lost 5, with 17 bases in between. The CDR3 spells CASSGDIQRWETQYF. The CDR3 nucleotides read TGTGCCAGCAGTGGGGACATTCAGAGATGGGAGACCCAGTACTTC.

This sequence joins TRBV7-9 and TRBJ1-4; 7 bases are shared with TRBD1. Germline V gives CDR1 SEHNR, CDR2 FQNEAQ (reference sequence). J gave up 4 bases and V 5 bases, and 4 bases lay outside the gene matches. The CDR3 spans 14 residues. CDR3: CASSPRGDNEKLFF. The CDR3 region has the DNA TGTGCCAGCAGCCCCAGGGGGGATAATGAAAAACTGTTTTTT.

This sequence joins TRBV25-1 and TRBJ2-1; D gene ambiguous. The CDR3 is made up of 13 amino acids. Trimming cost V 6 bases and J 5 bases, with 11 bases left between them. The germline gives CDR1 MGHDK, CDR2 SYGVNS. In nucleotides, the CDR3 is TGTGCCAGCAGCCCTACCTCTGACAATGAGCAGTTCTTC. Protein product: CASSPTSDNEQFF.

The chain employs TRBV5-1 and TRBJ1-2, with 9 bases identical to TRBD1. This CDR3 is built from 13 residues. The ends lost 4 bases at V and 8 bases at J; junction bases unmatched: 6. Germline assignment: CDR1 SGHRS and CDR2 YFSETQ. The CDR3 DNA is TGCGCCAGCAGCACGGGACAGGGACAGGGCTACACCTTC. The encoded protein is CASSTGQGQGYTF.

The chain couples TRBV19 to TRBJ1-5; D gene uncertain. This CDR3 is built from 11 residues. Germline CDR1 reads LNHDA; CDR2 reads SQIVND (reference sequence). The V and J ends lost 3 bases and 9 bases respectively, with 6 bases between them. CDR3 in amino acids: CASSMPGPQHF. Written as DNA, the CDR3 is TGTGCCAGTAGTATGCCAGGGCCCCAGCATTTT.

The chain uses TRBV5-1 and TRBJ2-2; 7 bases line up with TRBD1. The junction had 4 bases not matched to a gene; V was cut back by 5 bases and J by 3 bases. The V gene's germline CDR1 is SGHRS and CDR2 YFSETQ. The CDR3 covers 14 residues. The CDR3 DNA follows: TGCGCCAGCAGTCCAGGGGGTCACACCGGGGAGCTGTTTTTT. As protein: CASSPGGHTGELFF.

The chain combines TRBV4-1 with TRBJ1-2; TRBD1 aligns across 12 bases. Germline V CDR1 and CDR2: MGHRA, YSYEKL. The CDR3 extends over 18 amino acids. With V trimmed by 2 bases and J by 4 bases, 11 bases remained unmatched. The CDR3 here is CASSQPPSGTGGVYGYTF. CDR3 DNA: TGCGCCAGCAGCCAACCCCCCTCCGGGACAGGGGGCGTCTATGGCTACACCTTC.

CDR3 in amino acids: CASSLGRGGYNEQFF. The CDR3 DNA is TGTGCCAGCAGCTTAGGGCGGGGGGGCTACAATGAGCAGTTCTTC. This chain links TRBV11-3 with TRBJ2-1; TRBD2 agrees at 9 bases. The V gene's germline CDR1 is SGHNT and CDR2 YENEEA. Trimming cost V 1 base and J 3 bases; bases outside gene matches: 1. This CDR3 has 15 amino acids.

The chain combines TRBV27 with TRBJ1-2, with D perhaps TRBD1 (6 bases). V was trimmed by 2 bases and J by 8 bases, leaving 15 bases between them. The CDR3 sequence is 14 residues long. Germline-derived CDR1 and CDR2 are MNHEY and SMNVEV (reference sequence). DNA of the CDR3: TGTGCCAGCAGTTTAGGGGGGGGACAAAGCGGCTACACCTTC. Translating it yields CASSLGGGQSGYTF.